These T cell receptor beta chains were read from a single sample in a study of T cells in Graves' hyperthyroidism and ophthalmopathy. TCRdb recomputed calls from the multiplex PCR reads with MiXCR, one row per CDR3 protein. The sample carries roughly 700,000 distinct CDR3 sequences, around 15% recorded once. The material sequenced was blood. The receptors originated from a woman between 18 and 29 years old with Graves' hyperthyroidism. The CDR3 runs from the conserved cysteine through the conserved F or W. A D gene is named only where the DNA matches it firmly. Size values are once, few and many counts, or a class for expanded clones, and some rows have none.

J | size | D | V | DNA | CDR3
TRBJ2-1 | many | . | TRBV7-2 | TGTGCCAGCAGCTCCTTAGGGTCCTACAATGAGCAGTTCTTC | CASSSLGSYNEQFF
TRBJ2-7 | few | . | TRBV20-1 | TGCAGTGCCCCTTCTAGAAAGCCCTACGGGCAGTACTTC | CSAPSRKPYGQYF
TRBJ1-2 | . | . | TRBV4-1 | TGCGCCAGCAGCCAAGATCGTCCCCCGTTTGGCTATGGCTACACCTTC | CASSQDRPPFGYGYTF
TRBJ2-5 | few | TRBD1 | TRBV2 | TGTGCCAGCAGTGTTAACCCACCGGGACAGGTTTTATGGTACCAAGAGACCCAGTACTTC | CASSVNPPGQVLWYQETQYF
TRBJ2-1 | . | . | TRBV5-1 | TGCGCCAGCAGCTACATTATTAACAATGAGCAGTTCTTC | CASSYIINNEQFF
TRBJ1-2 | few | . | TRBV5-1 | TGCGCCAGCAGGGGACAAGAACTGAGCTATGGCTACACCTTC | CASRGQELSYGYTF
TRBJ2-4 | few | . | TRBV11-2 | TGTGCCAGCAGCCTTCGGGCAGGGCTGAAAAACATTCAGTACTTC | CASSLRAGLKNIQYF
TRBJ2-7 | many | . | TRBV20-1 | TGCAGTGCTAGAGAAGGTATCCTTGTACACGAGCAGTACTTC | CSAREGILVHEQYF
TRBJ2-1 | few | TRBD2 | TRBV6-5 | TGTGCCAGCAGTTACTTGGGACTAGCGGGAGACTATAATGAGCAGTTCTTC | CASSYLGLAGDYNEQFF
TRBJ1-2 | many | . | TRBV28 | TGTGCCAGCACCCCCGTAATAGGGGGTCCCGGGTATGGCTACACCTTC | CASTPVIGGPGYGYTF
TRBJ1-2 | many | TRBD1 | TRBV6-2/TRBV6-3 | TGTGCCAGCAGTTACTCGGGACAGTCGAACTATGGCTACACCTTC | CASSYSGQSNYGYTF
TRBJ1-4 | . | . | TRBV5-6 | TGTGCCAGCAGCCCCTCCGACAGAAACGATGAAAAACTGTTTTTT | CASSPSDRNDEKLFF
TRBJ2-1 | many | TRBD2 | TRBV27 | TGTGCCAGCAGTTCTTGGACTAGCGGGAGCCACAATGAGCAGTTCTTC | CASSSWTSGSHNEQFF
TRBJ2-7 | few | TRBD2 | TRBV6-1 | TGTGCCAGCAGTCCCTATCCCAGAGGACTAGCGGAGAACGAGCAGTACTTC | CASSPYPRGLAENEQYF
TRBJ2-7 | many | . | TRBV18 | TGTGCCAGCTCACCATGGGCAGGGACCGAGCAGTACTTC | CASSPWAGTEQYF
TRBJ2-7 | many | TRBD1 | TRBV18 | TGTGCCAGCATGACAGGGGAGATGTACGAGCAGTACTTC | CASMTGEMYEQYF
TRBJ2-7 | few | . | TRBV30 | TGTGCCTGGAACAGGGACATTACAAGCGAGCAGTACTTC | CAWNRDITSEQYF
TRBJ1-5 | many | . | TRBV2 | TGTGCCAGCACCGGACAGCCATATAGCAATCAGCCCCAGCATTTT | CASTGQPYSNQPQHF
TRBJ2-2 | few | . | TRBV19 | TGTGCCAGTAGTATACGGCAGGGAGGCACCGGGGAGCTGTTTTTT | CASSIRQGGTGELFF
TRBJ2-6 | many | TRBD1 | TRBV30 | TGTGCCTGGGTCAGACAGGGCACCGGGGCCAACGTCCTGACTTTC | CAWVRQGTGANVLTF
TRBJ2-1 | many | TRBD1 | TRBV20-1 | TGCAGTGCTAGGGGCGATTTGAGACAGGGGATGGGCAATGAGCAGTTCTTC | CSARGDLRQGMGNEQFF
TRBJ2-2 | many | TRBD2 | TRBV3-1 | TGTGCCAGCGGAAGCGGGAGTAAGAACACCGGGGAGCTGTTTTTT | CASGSGSKNTGELFF
TRBJ1-6 | many | . | TRBV18 | TGTGCCAGCTCACCGACGGCGGATTCACCCCTCCACTTT | CASSPTADSPLHF
TRBJ2-5 | many | . | TRBV20-1 | TGCAGTGGACTTCTGGGGACCCAGTACTTC | CSGLLGTQYF
TRBJ2-3 | many | . | TRBV12-3/TRBV12-4 | TGTGCCAGCGGCGCCCAAACCACAGCCACTGATACGCAGTATTTT | CASGAQTTATDTQYF
TRBJ1-1 | few | . | TRBV20-1 | TGCAGTGCTTATAGTACAGGGCGGGGGAACACTGAAGCTTTCTTT | CSAYSTGRGNTEAFF